The 9 T cell receptor beta chains presented below share a single source sample, sequenced in a study of T cell repertoires in cytomegalovirus infection. TCRdb analysed the reads with MiXCR anew, one entry per CDR3 protein. The table records 600,000 to 800,000 distinct CDR3 sequences, less than 25% of them present only once. Sequencing was performed on CD8+ T cells from PBMCs. The receptor set was obtained from a human donor in good health (CMV status not recorded). Some clones in this sample may be carry-over from other donors' samples.

As to this clonotype: A much larger clone lies one base from this, so it may be a read error. The rearrangement uses TRBV28 and TRBJ1-4; D remains ambiguous. V was pared by 5 bases and J by 1 base, with 17 bases between. In germline, CDR1 is MDHEN, CDR2 SYDVKM. The length of the CDR3 is 17 residues. The CDR3 here is CASSTTDGPVTNEKLFF. The CDR3 coding sequence is TGTGCCAGCAGTACAACAGACGGACCTGTAACTAATGAAAAACTGTTTTTT.

V and J are TRBV20-1 and TRBJ1-1; D gene unclear. The CDR3 length is 17 residues. The V gene lost 6 bases and the J gene lost 0 bases, with 23 bases spanning the gap. Germline CDR1 DFQATT, CDR2 SNEGSKA (reference sequence). Here the CDR3 DNA reads TGCAGTGCGTTGATGCTTGGGGTCCATTCCGTGAACACTGAAGCTTTCTTT. This translates into CSALMLGVHSVNTEAFF.

The table lists this clonotype with many counts. The chain recombines TRBV4-1 with TRBJ2-1; weak D call: TRBD1 (5 bases). Germline V CDR1 and CDR2: MGHRA, YSYEKL. Trimming shortened V by 5 bases and J by 5 bases, and 10 bases separated the two germline ends. This CDR3 is 13 amino acids long. CDR3 loop: CASSGLGDNEQFF. DNA for the CDR3: TGCGCCAGCAGCGGGCTAGGGGACAATGAGCAGTTCTTC.

The genes are TRBV29-1 and TRBJ2-3; either TRBD1 or TRBD2 may fit D (5 bases each). This CDR3 spans 14 amino acids. The germline gives CDR1 SQVTM, CDR2 ANQGSEA. V lost 6 bases, J lost 4 bases, and 17 bases lay in between. The chain's CDR3 is CSVGTDLRPDTQYF. The CDR3, as DNA: TGCAGCGTCGGGACGGATCTACGTCCAGATACGCAGTATTTT.

This chain joins TRBV10-3 and TRBJ2-7, with 7 bases that match TRBD1. V lost 3 bases to trimming and J lost 6 bases; unmatched junction nucleotides: 5. Germline lookup yields CDR1 ENHRY and CDR2 SYGVKD. This CDR3 is 13 amino acids long. CDR3 DNA: TGTGCCATCAGTGAAAAAGGGGGCTCCGAGCAGTACTTC. Amino acids: CAISEKGGSEQYF.

A single count supports this clonotype. Being one base from a much bigger clone, this may be a read error. V and J are TRBV7-2 and TRBJ1-2; D might be TRBD1 (5 bases). The CDR3 covers 14 residues. CDR1 is SGHTA and CDR2 is FQGNSA in the germline V gene. Trimming pared 3 bases from V and 2 bases from J, leaving 10 bases between. CDR3 residues: CASSFDGANYGYTF. The CDR3 coding sequence is TGTGCCAGCAGCTTCGACGGGGCAAACTATGGCTACACCTTC.

This clonotype was picked up many times. V usage is TRBV7-8 and J usage is TRBJ1-2; weak D call: TRBD1 (6 bases). The CDR3 spans 14 residues. V was cut by 5 bases and J by 1 base, with 11 bases left in between. Germline loops: CDR1 SGHVS, CDR2 FQNEAQ. CDR3 bases: TGTGCCAGCAGCCCGGACAGAATTAACTATGGCTACACCTTC. This gives the protein CASSPDRINYGYTF. The full variable domain, rest sourced from reference TRBV7-8 and TRBJ1-2, is GAGVSQSPRYKVAKRGQDVALRCDPISGHVSLFWYQQALGQGPEFLTYFQNEAQLDKSGLPSDRFFAERPEGSVSTLKIQRTQQEDSAVYLCASSPDRINYGYTFGSGTRLTVV.

This clonotype was seen ten or more times. This chain links TRBV11-2 with TRBJ2-4, with 7 bases fitting TRBD2. Germline V gene lookup returns CDR1 SGHAT and CDR2 FQNNGV. V was pared by 1 base and J by 0 bases, with 3 bases of the junction left unmatched. The CDR3 runs to 16 residues. The DNA of the CDR3 is TGTGCCAGCAGCTTAGGGGGAGGGCTAGCCAAAAACATTCAGTACTTC. Its protein product is CASSLGGGLAKNIQYF.

The V call is TRBV4-3, the J call TRBJ1-5; the D is unclear. Germline V gene data show CDR1 as LGHNA and CDR2 as YSLEER. The CDR3 spans 13 residues. The ends were cut back, 1 base at V and 5 bases at J, with 6 bases in the middle. The chain's CDR3 is CASSQVVYQPQHF. The CDR3 coding sequence is TGCGCCAGCAGCCAAGTAGTTTATCAGCCCCAGCATTTT.